This T cell receptor (beta chain) was recorded in a study of T cells expressing NK-cell markers (dated by TCRdb to the early 2020s). About the full investigation: In sorted CD3+CD56+NKG2C+, CD3+CD56+NKG2C- and CD3+CD56-NKG2C+ T-cell subsets from about 8 donors, TCR beta-chain repertoires were profiled. Among the eight sequenced donors, only one was HCMV-seronegative, while the other seven were HCMV-seropositive. Sequencing of the libraries produced 2 x 150 bp reads on Illumina HiSeq 2000/2500, MiSeq or NextSeq. All eight donors whose samples were sequenced were randomly selected healthy volunteers, three of them men and five women.

Sequenced on an Illumina HiSeq 2000. 5'RACE template switching, by which a universal primer site and unique molecular identifiers were added, was used to make TCR beta cDNA libraries. cDNA synthesis was primed from the TCR beta constant segment and was followed by two successive PCR amplification steps. Processing in the source paper ran as follows. MIGEC handled demultiplexing of the reads and grouping by UMI, while MiTCR was used to assemble and quantify clonotypes. To exclude erroneous sequences, any TCR cDNA sequence not supported by at least two reads was discarded. The tcR package was used for downstream repertoire analysis, with clonotypes matched between fractions based on CDR3 nucleotide sequence plus V segment. VDJmatch was used to annotate antigen specificity against VDJdb, with one amino acid substitution allowed in CDR3. Each entry corresponds to one CDR3 protein sequence from reads that TCRdb reprocessed, and DNA is not given. The V and J calls were not made by the authors but by TCRdb's processing. The record for this sample contains about 440,000 distinct CDR3 sequences. Together, the top ten hold under 7.5% of the sample.

Its CDR3 holds 15 amino acids, cysteine through phenylalanine. No coding sequence is recorded. The germline V gene specifies SNHLY as CDR1 and FYNNEI as CDR2. Points the paper makes about the study in general: It remained unclear whether the expanded NKG2C-expressing T cell clones were specific for HCMV antigens. Those dominant clonotypes were again the most abundant among CD3+CD56-NKG2C+ cells in a handful of donors, at roughly 25-60.1%. In roughly six donors, the dominant CD3+CD56+NKG2C+ clonotypes were among the top 10 CD8+ clonotypes and accounted for roughly 1.0-8% of CD8+ T cells.

As for this clonotype: Its target antigen remains unknown.

HCMV-specific IgG was detected in serum with a commercial ELISA kit to determine HCMV serostatus. Peripheral blood mononuclear cells were isolated from blood by Ficoll density gradient centrifugation. The chain uses TRBV2 and TRBJ2-3; TCRdb returns TRBD1, unconfirmable since there is no DNA. The clonotype was recovered from a woman aged 18-70 years in good health. What was sequenced was blood T cells: a sorted CD56 or NKG2C T cell subset, CD4+ or CD8+ T cells, or bulk PBMC T cells (not recorded which). The CDR3 has the sequence CASAAQGARTDTQYF.